These 32 T cell receptor beta chains originate from one sample sequenced in a study of T cells in Graves' hyperthyroidism and ophthalmopathy (dated by TCRdb to about 2019). Receptors were amplified or captured by multiplex PCR. Sequenced using an Illumina HiSeq 2000. The TCR beta CDR3 regions were amplified from the RNA transcripts. The TCR CDR3 was subjected to a first round of RT-PCR using the HTBI primer set and the Qiagen OneStep RT-PCR kit. TCRdb cleaned the public reads at Q25 with fastp, built clones with MiXCR and kept in-frame beta chains. Rows with one shared CDR3 protein collapse into an entry with the most common genes and DNA. This sample comprises roughly 500,000 distinct CDR3 sequences, 20% to 25% of them detected only once. The top ten clones comprise around 47% of the sample. The specimen sequenced was blood. Source of these receptors: a woman between 65 and 79 years old with Graves' ophthalmopathy.

There are a few counts of this clonotype. This chain joins TRBV3-1 and TRBJ2-1, with 10 positions matching TRBD2. Germline lookup yields CDR1 LGHDT and CDR2 YNNKEL (reference sequence). V gave up 4 bases and J gave up 6 bases; unmatched junction bases: 9. This CDR3 spans 16 amino acids. For the CDR3, the DNA is TGTGCCAGCAGCCCGCAACTCTGGACTAGCGGCAATGAGCAGTTCTTC. This translates into CASSPQLWTSGNEQFF.

The chain links TRBV6-1 to TRBJ2-7; 16 bases map to TRBD2. Germline assignment: CDR1 MNHNS and CDR2 SASEGT. Trimming took 11 bases from V and 2 from J; bases not matched to a gene: 9. This CDR3 has 16 residues. The CDR3 DNA follows: TGTGCCGCGGAAGGGGGACTAGCGGGAGGGCCCTACGAGCAGTACTTC. This codes for CAAEGGLAGGPYEQYF.

V is TRBV18 and J is TRBJ2-7, with unresolved D. This CDR3 has 13 residues. The V end lost 5 bases, the J end lost 6 bases, and 14 bases lay between the germline ends. Per germline, CDR1 KGHSH and CDR2 LQKENI. The CDR3 sequence: CASSTSSFGEQYF. The CDR3 DNA is TGTGCCAGCTCAACCTCCAGTTTTGGCGAGCAGTACTTC. The full variable domain, with the rest looked up from reference TRBV18 and TRBJ2-7, is NAGVMQNPRHLVRRRGQEARLRCSPMKGHSHVYWYRQLPEEGLKFMVYLQKENIIDESGMPKERFSAEFPKEGPSILRIQQVVRGDSAAYFCASSTSSFGEQYFGPGTRLTVT.

This clonotype was seen many times. CDR3 in amino acids: CASSSGSAANEKLFF. The CDR3 DNA follows: TGTGCCAGCAGTTCCGGAAGTGCGGCTAATGAAAAACTGTTTTTT. This chain joins TRBV28 and TRBJ1-4; no firm D call. V shed 4 bases and J shed 3 bases, with 12 bases lying between them. Germline V gene lookup returns CDR1 MDHEN and CDR2 SYDVKM. The CDR3 runs to 15 residues.

V and J are TRBV19 and TRBJ1-5; a possible D gene is TRBD1 (5 bases). The germline gives CDR1 LNHDA, CDR2 SQIVND (reference sequence). The germline V and J ends were trimmed by 1 base and 11 bases, with 15 bases remaining between them. The length of the CDR3 is 14 residues. CDR3 bases: TGTGCCAGTAGTATAGGGGGGGGTCTTACGGCCCAGCATTTT. Its translation is CASSIGGGLTAQHF.

This sequence joins TRBV10-3 and TRBJ2-3; 11 bases map to TRBD2. The J segment lost 2 bases and the V segment lost 2 bases, leaving 9 bases of the junction unmatched. Germline CDR1 and CDR2: ENHRY and SYGVKD. The length of the CDR3 is 18 residues. The CDR3 DNA is TGTGCCATCAGTGAGCCCCCCGGTAGCGGGAGGGCCACAGATACGCAGTATTTT. Its translation: CAISEPPGSGRATDTQYF.

This clonotype was detected many times. This chain connects TRBV19 to TRBJ1-1; 7 bases agree with TRBD1. This CDR3 is built from 14 residues. With 3 bases clipped from V and 5 bases from J, the junction kept 6 bases outside the gene matches. Germline V gene sequence: CDR1 LNHDA, CDR2 SQIVND (reference sequence). Written as DNA, the CDR3 is TGTGCCAGTAGTATCATAGGGGGCTGGACTGAAGCTTTCTTT. It is translated as CASSIIGGWTEAFF.

V is TRBV20-1 and J is TRBJ2-7; 13 bases match TRBD2. This CDR3 is built from 15 residues. The V segment lost 4 bases and the J segment 3 bases; nucleotides outside the gene matches: 6. In germline, CDR1 is DFQATT, CDR2 SNEGSKA (reference sequence). The DNA for the CDR3 is TGCAGTGCTAACGGACTAGCGGGGGCGAGCTACGAGCAGTACTTC. Translated: CSANGLAGASYEQYF.

The chain recombines TRBV19 with TRBJ2-7, with 7 bases matching TRBD2. The CDR3 has 14 residues. Germline assignment: CDR1 LNHDA and CDR2 SQIVND (reference sequence). The V gene end was trimmed by 1 base and the J gene end by 6 bases; junction bases not matched to a gene: 6. The CDR3 DNA sequence: TGTGCCAGTAGTATAGCGGGAGGCCCGATCGAGCAGTACTTC. It specifies CASSIAGGPIEQYF. Full variable domain (rest looked up from reference TRBV19 and TRBJ2-7): DGGITQSPKYLFRKEGQNVTLSCEQNLNHDAMYWYRQDPGQGLRLIYYSQIVNDFQKGDIAEGYSVSREKKESFPLTVTSAQKNPTAFYLCASSIAGGPIEQYFGPGTRLTVT.

The CDR3 here is CATIPPGLAKVFYEQYF. The DNA for the CDR3 is TGTGCCACTATCCCTCCGGGACTAGCAAAGGTTTTCTACGAGCAGTACTTC. The V call is TRBV19, the J call TRBJ2-7; 9 nucleotides agree with TRBD2. The V gene end was trimmed by 10 bases and the J gene end by 3 bases; junction bases not matched to a gene: 19. This CDR3 has 17 amino acids. Germline loops: CDR1 LNHDA, CDR2 SQIVND (reference sequence).

This clonotype showed up many times. This chain links TRBV12-3 or TRBV12-4 with TRBJ1-1; possible D gene TRBD1, 5 bases. The CDR3 sequence is 13 residues long. The V and J ends lost 5 bases and 5 bases respectively, with 12 bases between them. CDR3 coding DNA: TGTGCCAGCAGTCCGGGCGGGGGGACTGAAGCTTTCTTT. It encodes CASSPGGGTEAFF.

Of note for this clonotype: A much larger clone lies a single base off, so this may be a read error. V and J are TRBV28 and TRBJ2-7, with 7 bases lining up with TRBD1. CDR1 and CDR2 (germline): MDHEN, SYDVKM. The CDR3 has 15 residues. The CDR3 bases are TGTGCCGGCAGTCTCATGTCGGACAGGACCTACGAGCAGTACTTC. Protein product: CAGSLMSDRTYEQYF.

V gene TRBV27 combines with J gene TRBJ2-7, with 9 bases identical to TRBD2. Germline loops: CDR1 MNHEY, CDR2 SMNVEV (reference sequence). The CDR3 covers 15 residues. The J segment lost 2 bases and the V segment lost 3 bases, leaving 5 bases of the junction unmatched. The CDR3 nucleotides are TGTGCCAGCAGTTTCGCGGGCGGGAGGGCCTACGAGCAGTACTTC. This encodes CASSFAGGRAYEQYF.

The chain recombines TRBV12-3 or TRBV12-4 with TRBJ2-5; weak D call: TRBD1 (5 bases). V was clipped by 3 bases and J by 4 bases, with 6 bases between them. This CDR3 is 12 amino acids long. Here the CDR3 reads CASSLDIETQYF. The CDR3 nucleotides read TGTGCCAGCAGTTTGGACATAGAGACCCAGTACTTC.

This clonotype was recorded many times. The V and J genes are TRBV10-3 and TRBJ1-2, with 8 bases identical to TRBD1. This CDR3 contains 13 residues. CDR1 and CDR2 from the germline V gene are ENHRY and SYGVKD. J gave up 8 bases and V 8 bases, and 10 bases lay outside the gene matches. CDR3 coding DNA: TGTGCCATCCCCACCGGACAGGGATCAGGCTACACCTTC. It encodes CAIPTGQGSGYTF.

The chain combines TRBV6-4 with TRBJ1-2, with D tentatively TRBD1 (5 bases). From germline, CDR1 is MRHNA and CDR2 SNTAGT. The CDR3 extends over 16 amino acids. V lost 1 base and J 4 bases, leaving 16 bases between the germline ends. The CDR3 region has the DNA TGTGCCAGCAGTGACTTACCAGGGACGGGGTCCTATGGCTACACCTTC. Protein: CASSDLPGTGSYGYTF.

The gene calls are TRBV19 and TRBJ2-6; 9 bases line up with TRBD1. J was trimmed by 0 bases and V by 4 bases; bases with no gene match: 4. The CDR3 covers 17 residues. Per the germline V gene, CDR1 is LNHDA and CDR2 is SQIVND (reference sequence). CDR3 residues: CASSRGQGGSGANVLTF. The CDR3 nucleotides are TGTGCCAGTAGTAGGGGACAGGGAGGCTCTGGGGCCAACGTCCTGACTTTC. Together with reference TRBV19 and TRBJ2-6, the CDR3 gives the full variable domain: DGGITQSPKYLFRKEGQNVTLSCEQNLNHDAMYWYRQDPGQGLRLIYYSQIVNDFQKGDIAEGYSVSREKKESFPLTVTSAQKNPTAFYLCASSRGQGGSGANVLTFGAGSRLTVL.

The chain is built from TRBV27 and TRBJ2-6; 12 nucleotides match TRBD1. CDR3 length equals 21 residues. Germline lookup yields CDR1 MNHEY and CDR2 SMNVEV (reference sequence). V gave up 3 bases and J gave up 0 bases; unmatched junction bases: 12. CDR3 amino acids: CASSFGMGQGALDSGANVLTF. The CDR3 region has the DNA TGTGCCAGCAGTTTCGGGATGGGACAGGGGGCCCTCGACTCTGGGGCCAACGTCCTGACTTTC. Looking up the rest from reference TRBV27 and TRBJ2-6 gives the full variable domain: EAQVTQNPRYLITVTGKKLTVTCSQNMNHEYMSWYRQDPGLGLRQIYYSMNVEVTDKGDVPEGYKVSRKEKRNFPLILESPSPNQTSLYFCASSFGMGQGALDSGANVLTFGAGSRLTVL.

The CDR3 is CSVETGVGANVLTF. DNA of the CDR3: TGCAGCGTCGAAACAGGGGTCGGGGCCAACGTCCTGACTTTC. V is TRBV29-1 and J is TRBJ2-6; TRBD1 aligns across 7 bases. Germline V gene data show CDR1 as SQVTM and CDR2 as ANQGSEA. The CDR3 sequence is 14 residues long. V dropped 6 bases and J dropped 4; count of bases not matched to a gene: 6. Complete variable domain (other parts from reference TRBV29-1 and TRBJ2-6): SAVISQKPSRDICQRGTSLTIQCQVDSQVTMMFWYRQQPGQSLTLIATANQGSEATYESGFVIDKFPISRPNLTFSTLTVSNMSPEDSSIYLCSVETGVGANVLTFGAGSRLTVL.

This clonotype was picked up a small number of times. V is TRBV19 and J is TRBJ2-2; the match to TRBD2 covers 11 bases. J lost 5 bases, V lost 4 bases, and 6 bases had no gene match. Per the germline V gene, CDR1 is LNHDA and CDR2 is SQIVND (reference sequence). There are 16 residues in the CDR3. The CDR3 nucleotides read TGTGCCAGTAGTAAACTAGCGGGAGATAAGACCGGGGAGCTGTTTTTT. Protein sequence: CASSKLAGDKTGELFF.

In this sample, this clonotype turned up a few times. CDR3 sequence reads: CASSSSFLAGIDNEQFF. CDR3 coding DNA: TGTGCCAGCTCATCCTCGTTTCTAGCGGGAATTGACAATGAGCAGTTCTTC. The rearrangement links TRBV18 to TRBJ2-1; 9 bases map to TRBD2. This CDR3 contains 17 residues. The V gene end was trimmed by 5 bases and the J gene end by 5 bases; junction bases not matched to a gene: 13. Germline values: CDR1 KGHSH, CDR2 LQKENI.

The genes are TRBV5-1 and TRBJ2-1; TRBD1 matches 7 bases. Germline V CDR1 and CDR2: SGHRS, YFSETQ. This CDR3 region has 13 residues. Trimming removed 4 bases from V and 4 bases from J; junction bases left unmatched: 2. DNA for the CDR3: TGCGCCAGCAGCAAACAGGGGTACAATGAGCAGTTCTTC. It is translated as CASSKQGYNEQFF.

The chain employs TRBV5-1 and TRBJ2-6; 7 bases are shared with TRBD1. The CDR3 extends over 17 amino acids. The germline CDR1 and CDR2 sequences are SGHRS and YFSETQ. V gave up 1 base and J gave up 1 base; unmatched junction bases: 5. CDR3 DNA sequence: TGCGCCAGCAGCTTGACAGGGGCGCAGTCTGGGGCCAACGTCCTGACTTTC. Translating gives CASSLTGAQSGANVLTF.

This clonotype was counted a few times. The chain links TRBV29-1 to TRBJ1-4; D not resolved. CDR1 SQVTM and CDR2 ANQGSEA come from the germline V gene. Trimming pared 5 bases from V and 1 base from J, leaving 11 bases between. The length of the CDR3 is 14 residues. As DNA, the CDR3 is TGCAGCGTTTTCACCGGAGGAACTAATGAAAAACTGTTTTTT. Protein: CSVFTGGTNEKLFF. The full variable domain, completed using reference TRBV29-1 and TRBJ1-4, is SAVISQKPSRDICQRGTSLTIQCQVDSQVTMMFWYRQQPGQSLTLIATANQGSEATYESGFVIDKFPISRPNLTFSTLTVSNMSPEDSSIYLCSVFTGGTNEKLFFGSGTQLSVL.

The chain uses TRBV12-3 or TRBV12-4 and TRBJ1-2, with 7 bases fitting TRBD1. V dropped 5 bases and J dropped 8; count of bases not matched to a gene: 17. This CDR3 has 16 residues. CDR3 bases: TGTGCCAGCAGTCTCTCCTCTCGTCTAGGGGGCGAAGGCTACACCTTC. Its translation is CASSLSSRLGGEGYTF.

The rearrangement links TRBV2 to TRBJ1-2; 9 positions match TRBD1. The V gene end was trimmed by 8 bases and the J gene end by 6 bases; junction bases not matched to a gene: 10. Germline V gives CDR1 SNHLY, CDR2 FYNNEI. CDR3 length: 14 amino acids. The CDR3 is CASRDRAVLHGYTF. In DNA, the CDR3 is TGTGCCAGCCGGGACAGGGCGGTGTTGCATGGCTACACCTTC.

The V call is TRBV5-4, the J call TRBJ1-5, with a possible D match to TRBD1 (5 bases). Germline CDR1 is SGHNT and CDR2 is YYREEE (reference sequence). CDR3 length: 15 residues. The V gene lost 4 bases and the J gene lost 6 bases, with 17 bases spanning the gap. CDR3 amino acids: CASSQGGVSSQPQHF. Here the CDR3 DNA reads TGTGCCAGCAGCCAGGGCGGGGTGTCAAGTCAGCCCCAGCATTTT.

This clonotype has more than one count but fewer than ten. V gene TRBV7-2 combines with J gene TRBJ2-5; 8 bases match TRBD1. Germline V gene data show CDR1 as SGHTA and CDR2 as FQGNSA. V dropped 2 bases and J dropped 2; count of bases not matched to a gene: 4. The CDR3 consists of 15 residues. This CDR3 reads CASSLLGQVQETQYF. The CDR3 coding sequence is TGTGCCAGCAGCTTATTGGGACAGGTACAAGAGACCCAGTACTTC.

The V call is TRBV10-1, the J call TRBJ1-2, with D perhaps matching TRBD1 (6 bases). The V gene's germline CDR1 is WNHNN and CDR2 SYGVQD (reference sequence). V lost 0 bases and J 4 bases, leaving 6 bases between the germline ends. The CDR3 is made up of 13 amino acids. The CDR3 reads CASSESGGYGYTF. The CDR3, as DNA: TGCGCCAGCAGTGAGTCAGGGGGCTATGGCTACACCTTC.

At least ten counts were recorded for this clonotype. The chain joins TRBV5-1 to TRBJ2-1; 10 bases map to TRBD2. Germline CDR1 and CDR2: SGHRS and YFSETQ. The CDR3 extends over 15 amino acids. J lost 7 bases, V lost 3 bases, and 7 bases had no gene match. The CDR3 reads CASSSSGRAENEQFF. As DNA, the CDR3 is TGCGCCAGCAGCTCGAGCGGGAGGGCCGAGAATGAGCAGTTCTTC.

This chain connects TRBV5-1 to TRBJ2-7; the D is unclear. The CDR3 loop spans 13 amino acids. The V end was cut by 5 bases, the J end by 2 bases, with 11 bases between. Looked up from germline, CDR1 is SGHRS and CDR2 is YFSETQ. As DNA, the CDR3 is TGCGCCAGCAGGGAACCCAAAACCTACGAGCAGTACTTC. Translating gives CASREPKTYEQYF.

The table lists this clonotype with a few counts. The J gene is TRBJ2-3, the V gene TRBV12-3 or TRBV12-4, with 9 bases fitting TRBD2. The CDR3 is made up of 15 amino acids. V lost 10 bases and J lost 5; bases outside the gene matches: 13. The chain's CDR3 is CATLRLAEIIDTQYF. The DNA for the CDR3 is TGTGCCACCCTGAGACTAGCGGAAATCATAGATACGCAGTATTTT.